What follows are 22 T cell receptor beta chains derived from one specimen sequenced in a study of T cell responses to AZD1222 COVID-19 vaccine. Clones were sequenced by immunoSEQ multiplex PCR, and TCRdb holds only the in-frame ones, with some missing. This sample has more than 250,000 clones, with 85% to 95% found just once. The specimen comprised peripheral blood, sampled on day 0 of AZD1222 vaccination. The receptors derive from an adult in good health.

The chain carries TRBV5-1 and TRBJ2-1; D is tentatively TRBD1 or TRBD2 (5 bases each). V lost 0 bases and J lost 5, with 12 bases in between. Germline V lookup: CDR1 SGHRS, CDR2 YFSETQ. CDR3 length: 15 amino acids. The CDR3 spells CASSLDPGANNEQFF. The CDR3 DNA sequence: TGCGCCAGCAGCTTGGATCCCGGGGCCAACAATGAGCAGTTCTTC.

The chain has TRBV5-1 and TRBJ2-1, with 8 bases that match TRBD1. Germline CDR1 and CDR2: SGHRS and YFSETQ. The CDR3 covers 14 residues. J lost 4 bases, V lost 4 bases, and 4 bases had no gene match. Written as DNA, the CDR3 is TGCGCCAGCAGCCCGGGACAGGAATACAATGAGCAGTTCTTC. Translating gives CASSPGQEYNEQFF.

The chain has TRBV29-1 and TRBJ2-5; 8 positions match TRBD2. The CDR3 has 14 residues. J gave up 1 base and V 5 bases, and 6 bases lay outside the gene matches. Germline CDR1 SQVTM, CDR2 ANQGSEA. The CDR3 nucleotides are TGCAGCGTTCCTACTAGCGGATTCCAAGAGACCCAGTACTTC. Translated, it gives CSVPTSGFQETQYF.

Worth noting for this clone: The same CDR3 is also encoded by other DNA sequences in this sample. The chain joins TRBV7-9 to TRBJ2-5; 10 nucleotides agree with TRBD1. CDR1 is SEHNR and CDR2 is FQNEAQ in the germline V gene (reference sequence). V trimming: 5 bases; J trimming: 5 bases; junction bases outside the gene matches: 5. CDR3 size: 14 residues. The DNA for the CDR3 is TGTGCCAGCAGCCCCGACAGGGGGCGGGAGACCCAGTACTTC. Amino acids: CASSPDRGRETQYF. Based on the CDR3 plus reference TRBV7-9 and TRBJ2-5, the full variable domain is DTGVSQNPRHKITKRGQNVTFRCDPISEHNRLYWYRQTLGQGPEFLTYFQNEAQLEKSRLLSDRFSAERPKGSFSTLEIQRTEQGDSAMYLCASSPDRGRETQYFGPGTRLLVL.

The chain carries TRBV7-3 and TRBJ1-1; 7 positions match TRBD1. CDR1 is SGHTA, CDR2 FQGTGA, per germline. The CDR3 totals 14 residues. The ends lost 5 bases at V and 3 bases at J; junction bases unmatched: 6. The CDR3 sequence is CASSPRDRYTEAFF. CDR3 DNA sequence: TGTGCCAGCAGCCCCCGGGACAGATACACTGAAGCTTTCTTT.

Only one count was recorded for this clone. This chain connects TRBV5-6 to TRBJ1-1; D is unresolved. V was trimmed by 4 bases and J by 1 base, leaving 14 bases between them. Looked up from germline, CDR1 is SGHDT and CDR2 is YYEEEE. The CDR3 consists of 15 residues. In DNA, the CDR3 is TGTGCCAGCAGCCATACGAAGGCTAAGAACACTGAAGCTTTCTTT. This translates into CASSHTKAKNTEAFF.

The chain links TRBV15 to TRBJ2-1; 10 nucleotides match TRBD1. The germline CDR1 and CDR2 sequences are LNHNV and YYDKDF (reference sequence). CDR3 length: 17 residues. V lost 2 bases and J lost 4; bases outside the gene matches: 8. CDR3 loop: CATSRLRGQGIYNEQFF. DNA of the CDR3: TGTGCCACCAGCAGACTCAGGGGACAGGGGATATACAATGAGCAGTTCTTC.

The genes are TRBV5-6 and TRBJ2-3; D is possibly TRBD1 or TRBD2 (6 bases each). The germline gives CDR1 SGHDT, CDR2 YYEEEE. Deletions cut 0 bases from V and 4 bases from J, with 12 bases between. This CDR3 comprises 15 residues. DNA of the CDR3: TGTGCCAGCAGCTTGGAAACAGGGAGGCCAGATACGCAGTATTTT. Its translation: CASSLETGRPDTQYF. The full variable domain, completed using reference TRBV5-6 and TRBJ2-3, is DAGVTQSPTHLIKTRGQQVTLRCSPKSGHDTVSWYQQALGQGPQFIFQYYEEEERQRGNFPDRFSGHQFPNYSSELNVNALLLGDSALYLCASSLETGRPDTQYFGPGTRLTVL.

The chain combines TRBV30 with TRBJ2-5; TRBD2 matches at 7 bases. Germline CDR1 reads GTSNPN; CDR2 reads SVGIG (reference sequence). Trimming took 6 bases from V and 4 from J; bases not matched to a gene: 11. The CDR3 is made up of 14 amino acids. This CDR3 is CACTRLASGETQYF. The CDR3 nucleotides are TGTGCCTGCACCAGACTAGCCTCAGGAGAGACCCAGTACTTC.

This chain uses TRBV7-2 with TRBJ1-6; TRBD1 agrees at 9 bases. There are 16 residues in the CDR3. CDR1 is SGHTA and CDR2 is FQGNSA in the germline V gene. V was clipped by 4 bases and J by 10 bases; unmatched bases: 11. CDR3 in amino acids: CASSSTLQGARSPLHF. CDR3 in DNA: TGTGCCAGCAGCTCAACACTACAGGGGGCTAGGTCACCCCTCCACTTT.

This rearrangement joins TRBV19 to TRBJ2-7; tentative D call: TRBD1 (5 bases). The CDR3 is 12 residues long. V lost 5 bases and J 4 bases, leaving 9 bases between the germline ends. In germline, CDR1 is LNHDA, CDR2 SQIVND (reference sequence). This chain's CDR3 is CASSGAVYEQYF. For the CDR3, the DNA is TGTGCCAGTAGTGGGGCAGTATACGAGCAGTACTTC.

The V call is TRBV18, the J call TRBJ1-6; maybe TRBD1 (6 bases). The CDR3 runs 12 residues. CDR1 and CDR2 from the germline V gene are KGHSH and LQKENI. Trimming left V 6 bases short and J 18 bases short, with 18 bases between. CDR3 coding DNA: TGTGCCAGCTCTCTCGACAGGAGGAATAGCCACTTT. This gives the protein CASSLDRRNSHF.

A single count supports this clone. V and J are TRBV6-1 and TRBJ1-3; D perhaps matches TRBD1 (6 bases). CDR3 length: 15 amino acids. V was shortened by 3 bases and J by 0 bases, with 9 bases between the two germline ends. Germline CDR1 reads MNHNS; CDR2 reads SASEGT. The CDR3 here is CASSEQQGSGNTIYF. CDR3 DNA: TGTGCCAGCAGTGAGCAACAGGGCTCTGGAAACACCATATATTTT.

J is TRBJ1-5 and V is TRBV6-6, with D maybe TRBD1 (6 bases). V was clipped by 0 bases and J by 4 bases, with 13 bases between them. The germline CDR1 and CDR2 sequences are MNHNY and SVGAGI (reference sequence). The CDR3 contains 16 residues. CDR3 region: CASSYSLAGTNQPQHF. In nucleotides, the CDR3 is TGTGCCAGCAGTTACTCGCTCGCAGGGACAAATCAGCCCCAGCATTTT.

CDR3 DNA: TGTGCCTGGAGGCCACAGGGTAGCAATCAGCCCCAGCATTTT. Residues: CAWRPQGSNQPQHF. The chain is built from TRBV30 and TRBJ1-5, with a weak D call TRBD1 (6 bases). Deletions cut 3 bases from V and 0 bases from J, with 9 bases between. The CDR3 sequence is 14 residues long. Germline V gene data show CDR1 as GTSNPN and CDR2 as SVGIG (reference sequence). Drawing the rest from reference TRBV30 and TRBJ1-5, the complete variable domain is SQTIHQWPATLVQPVGSPLSLECTVEGTSNPNLYWYRQAAGRGLQLLFYSVGIGQISSEVPQNLSASRPQDRQFILSSKKLLLSDSGFYLCAWRPQGSNQPQHFGDGTRLSIL.

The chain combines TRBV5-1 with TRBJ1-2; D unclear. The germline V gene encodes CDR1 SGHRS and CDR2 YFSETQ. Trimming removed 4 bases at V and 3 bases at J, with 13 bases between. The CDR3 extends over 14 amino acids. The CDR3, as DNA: TGCGCCAGCAGCCCCGGGCCAACAGACTATGGCTACACCTTC. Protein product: CASSPGPTDYGYTF.

The DNA for the CDR3 is TGTGCCATCAGTTTGGACAGTTTGGGGGCCTACGAGCAGTACTTC. This codes for CAISLDSLGAYEQYF. The chain recombines TRBV10-3 with TRBJ2-7; possibly TRBD1 for D (6 bases). V dropped 5 bases and J dropped 2 bases, with 16 bases sitting between them. The germline V gene has CDR1 ENHRY and CDR2 SYGVKD. This CDR3 has 15 amino acids.

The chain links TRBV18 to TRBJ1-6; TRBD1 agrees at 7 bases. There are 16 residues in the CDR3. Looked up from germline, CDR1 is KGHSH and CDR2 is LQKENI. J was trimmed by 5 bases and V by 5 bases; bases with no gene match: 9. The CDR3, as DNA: TGTGCCAGCTCATTCACAGGGGACCTGGATAATTCACCCCTCCACTTT. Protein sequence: CASSFTGDLDNSPLHF.

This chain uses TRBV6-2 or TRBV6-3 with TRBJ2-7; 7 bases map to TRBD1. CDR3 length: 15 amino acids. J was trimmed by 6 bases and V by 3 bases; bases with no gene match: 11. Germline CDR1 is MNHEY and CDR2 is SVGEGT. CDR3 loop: CASSYSPGTGAEQYF. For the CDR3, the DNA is TGTGCCAGCAGTTATAGTCCCGGAACAGGGGCCGAGCAGTACTTC.

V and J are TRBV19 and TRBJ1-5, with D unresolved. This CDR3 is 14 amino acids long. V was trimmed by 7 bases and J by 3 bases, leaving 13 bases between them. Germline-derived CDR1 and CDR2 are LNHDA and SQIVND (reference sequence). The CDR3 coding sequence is TGTGCCAGTAATTTCCGGGCCAACAATCAGCCCCAGCATTTT. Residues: CASNFRANNQPQHF.

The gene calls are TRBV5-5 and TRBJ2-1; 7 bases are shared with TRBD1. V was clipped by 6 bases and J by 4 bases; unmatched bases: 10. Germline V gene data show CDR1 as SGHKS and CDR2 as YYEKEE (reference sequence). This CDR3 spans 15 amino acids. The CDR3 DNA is TGTGCCAGCATCTGGGGTGGACAGGATTACAATGAGCAGTTCTTC. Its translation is CASIWGGQDYNEQFF.

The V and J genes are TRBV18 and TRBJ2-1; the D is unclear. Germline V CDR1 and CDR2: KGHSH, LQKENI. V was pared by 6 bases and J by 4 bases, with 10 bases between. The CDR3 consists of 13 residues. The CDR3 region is CASSAARYNEQFF. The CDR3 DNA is TGTGCCAGCTCCGCGGCACGATACAATGAGCAGTTCTTC. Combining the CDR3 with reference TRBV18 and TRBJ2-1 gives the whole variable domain NAGVMQNPRHLVRRRGQEARLRCSPMKGHSHVYWYRQLPEEGLKFMVYLQKENIIDESGMPKERFSAEFPKEGPSILRIQQVVRGDSAAYFCASSAARYNEQFFGPGTRLTVL.